This TCR beta chain was identified in a study of cytomegalovirus exposure and HLA in healthy donors. Study-level points and caveats: In a later analysis, TCR beta V- and J-gene trimming showed a link to a missense DCLRE1C variant. Per a prior analysis, the majority of TCR beta V segments were productive roughly 87% or roughly 30% of the time. TRBV6-2, TRBV6-3 and some other V segments were excluded as indistinguishable.

PCR amplification relied on 60 Vbeta primers (plus 13 Jbeta primers). TCRdb keeps only in-frame clones here, not all; method: immunoSEQ multiplex PCR. In the table there are 140,000 to 150,000 clones, roughly 77% of which are singletons. Comment on this clone: The antigen is not known.

The germline V gene has CDR1 MNHEY and CDR2 SMNVEV (reference sequence). The length of the CDR3 is 18 residues. After removal of 6 bases from V and 3 bases from J, the junction contained 16 bases not matched to a gene. The material sequenced was PBMCs. This sequence joins TRBV27 and TRBJ2-4; 8 nucleotides agree with TRBD1. The origin of this receptor is a male donor in good health and CMV-seronegative. The CDR3 coding sequence is TGTGCCAGCAGCCCCGACAGGGGAGGTTTTCGGGACAAAAACATTCAGTACTTC. It specifies CASSPDRGGFRDKNIQYF.